This TCR beta chain was captured in a study of PD-1 blockade in classical Hodgkin lymphoma. All the patients suffered relapse after autologous stem cell transplantation, and brentuximab vedotin exposure differed. V shed 2 bases and J shed 7 bases, with 7 bases lying between them. From germline, CDR1 is WSHSY and CDR2 SAAADI. CDR3 length equals 12 residues. Only in-frame clones appear in the TCRdb table, and some are missing; sequencing was by immunoSEQ multiplex PCR. The sample lists tens of thousands of clones, about 92% occurring once. V and J are TRBV10-2 and TRBJ2-3; no clear D gene. The TCR sequence derives from a human donor with classical Hodgkin lymphoma. The sample was peripheral blood mononuclear cells (PBMCs), taken at baseline. Here the CDR3 reads CASSEGSYTQYF. DNA for the CDR3: TGCGCCAGCAGTGAGGGGTCGTATACGCAGTATTTT.